The 14 T cell receptor beta chains given below trace back to one sample, sequenced in a study of cytomegalovirus exposure and HLA in healthy donors. 13 Jbeta primers and 60 Vbeta primers were used for the PCR. Clones were sequenced by immunoSEQ multiplex PCR, and TCRdb holds only the in-frame ones, with some missing. Recorded here are roughly 50,000 clones; the top ten clones represent about 12%. Sequencing was carried out using PBMCs. The receptor set was obtained from an older woman in good health and CMV-seropositive.

The J gene is TRBJ2-3, the V gene TRBV18, with 7 bases fitting TRBD2. The CDR3 length is 14 residues. In germline, CDR1 is KGHSH, CDR2 LQKENI. The V gene end was trimmed by 5 bases and the J gene end by 4 bases; junction bases not matched to a gene: 6. The chain's CDR3 is CASSTGLGADTQYF. DNA for the CDR3: TGTGCCAGCTCAACTGGACTAGGCGCAGATACGCAGTATTTT.

This chain connects TRBV15 to TRBJ2-7, with D possibly matching TRBD2 (5 bases). The germline V gene has CDR1 LNHNV and CDR2 YYDKDF (reference sequence). The length of the CDR3 is 13 residues. With 4 bases removed from V and 4 bases from J, the gap between germline ends came to 11 bases. CDR3 nucleotides: TGTGCCACCAGCATCGGGGATACTTACGAGCAGTACTTC. Its translation: CATSIGDTYEQYF.

The genes are TRBV19 and TRBJ2-1, with TRBD2 as a possible D gene (7 bases). Per germline, CDR1 LNHDA and CDR2 SQIVND (reference sequence). The V gene lost 2 bases and the J gene lost 10 bases, with 18 bases spanning the gap. The CDR3 has 15 residues. CDR3 region: CASSIPSRGGEEQFF. The CDR3 DNA reads as TGTGCCAGTAGTATACCCTCGAGAGGGGGGGAAGAGCAGTTCTTC.

This clone is medium-sized by frequency. The rearrangement uses TRBV28 and TRBJ1-5; no definite D call. The CDR3 consists of 15 residues. CDR1 MDHEN and CDR2 SYDVKM come from the germline V gene. V dropped 3 bases and J dropped 8 bases, with 17 bases sitting between them. CDR3 region: CASSFTEELRKPQHF. CDR3 sequence (DNA): TGTGCCAGCAGTTTCACCGAAGAACTTCGAAAGCCCCAGCATTTT.

The V and J genes are TRBV5-4 and TRBJ1-5, with unresolved D. The CDR3 runs to 15 residues. V lost 9 bases to trimming and J lost 1 base, with 17 bases between them. Germline CDR1 SGHNT, CDR2 YYREEE (reference sequence). This CDR3 reads CATQDGLLSNQPQHF. The CDR3 nucleotides are TGTGCCACCCAGGATGGGTTGTTGAGCAATCAGCCCCAGCATTTT.

V gene TRBV19 combines with J gene TRBJ1-1; D might be TRBD1 (6 bases). V was clipped by 4 bases and J by 9 bases, with 18 bases between them. CDR3 size: 14 residues. CDR1 is LNHDA, CDR2 SQIVND, per germline (reference sequence). The CDR3 spells CASSTGQLHRQAFF. The CDR3 bases are TGTGCCAGTAGTACCGGACAGCTTCACCGGCAAGCTTTCTTT. The full variable domain, in which reference TRBV19 and TRBJ1-1 provide the parts outside the CDR3, is DGGITQSPKYLFRKEGQNVTLSCEQNLNHDAMYWYRQDPGQGLRLIYYSQIVNDFQKGDIAEGYSVSREKKESFPLTVTSAQKNPTAFYLCASSTGQLHRQAFFGQGTRLTVV.

Regarding this clone: Sequence at one end of the junction differs from germline and may be a read error. Other nucleotide sequences in the sample specify the same CDR3. V gene TRBV19 combines with J gene TRBJ1-5; 9 positions agree with TRBD1. The germline gives CDR1 LNHDA, CDR2 SQIVND (reference sequence). The CDR3 loop spans 15 amino acids. CDR3 residues: CASRGDRAVNQPQHF. CDR3 DNA: TGTGCCAGTAGGGGGGACAGGGCCGTAAATCAGCCCCAACATTTT. The full variable domain, completed using reference TRBV19 and TRBJ1-5, is DGGITQSPKYLFRKEGQNVTLSCEQNLNHDAMYWYRQDPGQGLRLIYYSQIVNDFQKGDIAEGYSVSREKKESFPLTVTSAQKNPTAFYLCASRGDRAVNQPQHFGDGTRLSIL.

V gene TRBV7-2 combines with J gene TRBJ1-1; D is undetermined. Trimming cost V 1 base and J 5 bases, with 11 bases left between them. The CDR3 is 14 amino acids. From germline, CDR1 is SGHTA and CDR2 FQGNSA. DNA for the CDR3: TGTGCCAGCAGCTTAGGCGGAGGAATAACTGAAGCTTTCTTT. Its protein is CASSLGGGITEAFF.

The V call is TRBV4-3, the J call TRBJ2-1; 9 nucleotides match TRBD2. J was trimmed by 3 bases and V by 3 bases; bases with no gene match: 3. CDR1 LGHNA and CDR2 YSLEER come from the germline V gene. The CDR3 is made up of 15 amino acids. The CDR3 DNA is TGCGCCAGCAGCCATTTAGCGGGGGACTACAATGAGCAGTTCTTC. Amino acids: CASSHLAGDYNEQFF.

J is TRBJ1-4 and V is TRBV18; no clear D. The CDR3 runs to 13 residues. Germline V gene data show CDR1 as KGHSH and CDR2 as LQKENI. V was clipped by 3 bases and J by 6 bases, with 8 bases between them. The CDR3 protein is CASSPGNYEKLFF. Written as DNA, the CDR3 is TGTGCCAGCTCACCCGGGAACTATGAAAAACTGTTTTTT.

The V and J genes are TRBV21-1 and TRBJ2-1; TRBD2 is the table's D call and was not checked against the DNA. TRBV21-1 is listed as a pseudogene. This CDR3 region has 15 residues. CDR3 DNA sequence: TGTGCCAGCAGCAAAGGGGAGAAGGGTTTCAATGAGCAGTTCTTC. Its translation: CASSKGEKGFNEQFF.

The chain couples TRBV4-1 to TRBJ2-6; 10 bases agree with TRBD2. V was pared by 4 bases and J by 2 bases, with 2 bases of the junction left unmatched. The V gene's germline CDR1 is MGHRA and CDR2 YSYEKL. The CDR3 has 16 amino acids. CDR3 residues: CASSLSGGAGANVLTF. The CDR3 DNA reads TGCGCCAGCAGCCTCAGCGGGGGGGCTGGGGCCAACGTCCTGACTTTC.

A remark on this clone: Other DNA sequences from this sample encode an identical CDR3 as well. This rearrangement joins TRBV5-1 to TRBJ2-2; 7 bases fit TRBD2. V shed 0 bases and J 4 bases; nucleotides not matched to a gene: 3. This CDR3 region has 15 residues. The germline V gene has CDR1 SGHRS and CDR2 YFSETQ. The CDR3 reads CASSLGLAGTGELFF. The CDR3 nucleotides are TGCGCCAGCAGCTTGGGACTAGCTGGCACCGGGGAGCTGTTTTTT.

The rearrangement uses TRBV7-8 and TRBJ2-7, with D perhaps matching TRBD1 (6 bases). Trimming pared 6 bases from V and 5 bases from J, leaving 20 bases between. The CDR3 extends over 15 amino acids. From germline, CDR1 is SGHVS and CDR2 FQNEAQ. CDR3 sequence (DNA): TGTGCCAGCAGGGGGCGACAGGTACCAAGGGACGAGCAGTACTTC. Protein sequence: CASRGRQVPRDEQYF.